This is a list of T cell receptor beta chains from one sample in a study of control samples from healthy donors and cancer patients. Sequencing was performed with immunoSEQ multiplex PCR; in TCRdb, only in-frame clones are kept and a portion is missing. Among 50,000 or so clones listed, approximately 91% were seen once. The sample taken for sequencing was blood. The receptors were sampled from a man aged 45-65 years in good health. CDR3s include the opening cysteine and the closing phenylalanine or tryptophan. A D gene is named only where the DNA matches it firmly. Where a row states a size, it is once, few, many or the class of an expanded clone; other rows omit it.

j_gene	d_gene	abundance	v_gene	CDR3aa	CDR3nt
TRBJ1-2	.	.	TRBV6-5	CASRPAGRDYGYTF	TGTGCCAGCAGGCCGGCAGGAAGGGACTATGGCTACACCTTC
TRBJ2-2	.	.	TRBV6-4	CASQTRRAAGELFF	TGTGCCAGCCAGACTAGGAGGGCCGCCGGGGAGCTGTTTTTT
TRBJ2-1	TRBD2	once	TRBV7-2	CASSLFGAGGVYNEQFF	TGTGCCAGCAGCTTATTCGGGGCGGGAGGGGTTTACAATGAGCAGTTCTTC
TRBJ2-5	.	.	TRBV2	CASRKAGQYQETQYF	TGTGCCAGCAGGAAAGCAGGGCAGTACCAAGAGACCCAGTACTTC
TRBJ1-1	.	.	TRBV28	CASRTLWMNTEAFF	TGTGCCAGCCGTACCCTATGGATGAACACTGAAGCTTTCTTT
TRBJ2-7	.	.	TRBV6-5	CASMREGMGASEQYF	TGTGCCAGCATGCGAGAAGGGATGGGGGCGAGTGAGCAGTACTTC
TRBJ2-3	.	.	TRBV27	CASRGLGDTQYF	TGTGCCAGCAGGGGGCTGGGAGATACGCAGTATTTT
TRBJ1-1	.	once	TRBV15	CATSRGGGDTEAFF	TGTGCCACCAGCAGAGGCGGGGGTGACACTGAAGCTTTCTTT
TRBJ2-1	.	.	TRBV6-2/TRBV6-3	CASSYSQGARVNEQFF	TGTGCCAGCAGTTACTCGCAAGGGGCCCGGGTCAATGAGCAGTTCTTC
TRBJ2-3	.	.	TRBV19	CASSPQTGSTDTQYF	TGTGCCAGTAGCCCTCAAACCGGGAGCACAGATACGCAGTATTTT
TRBJ2-2	TRBD2	.	TRBV19	CASSTHGTSGKVGELFF	TGTGCCAGTAGTACCCATGGGACTAGCGGGAAGGTCGGGGAGCTGTTTTTT
TRBJ2-7	TRBD1	.	TRBV28	CASSRDRAYEQYF	TGTGCCAGCAGTCGGGACAGAGCGTACGAGCAGTACTTC
TRBJ1-6	.	.	TRBV5-1	CASSLGSYSPLHF	TGCGCCAGCAGCTTGGGCAGTTACTCACCCCTCCACTTT
TRBJ1-5	TRBD1	.	TRBV10-2	CASQTGKGGNQPQHF	TGCGCCAGCCAGACAGGGAAGGGAGGCAATCAGCCCCAGCATTTT
TRBJ2-7	.	.	TRBV7-2	CASKEGRISYEQYF	TGTGCCAGCAAAGAGGGACGGATCTCCTACGAGCAGTACTTC
TRBJ1-3	.	.	TRBV28	CASSLLLRDSGNTIYF	TGTGCCAGCAGCCTTCTCCTCCGGGACTCTGGAAACACCATATATTTT
TRBJ2-7	.	once	TRBV11-2	CASSLAGTSYEQYF	TGTGCCAGCAGCTTAGCGGGGACCTCCTACGAGCAGTACTTC
TRBJ1-5	.	.	TRBV28	CASSSARGGNQPQHF	TGTGCCAGCTCGTCGGCACGGGGGGGTAATCAGCCCCAGCATTTT
TRBJ1-1	.	.	TRBV12-3/TRBV12-4	CASNPGAFF	TGTGCCAGCAACCCTGGGGCTTTCTTT
TRBJ1-1	TRBD1	.	TRBV7-9	CASSEGYRGGNTEAFF	TGTGCCAGCAGCGAGGGATACAGGGGAGGTAACACTGAAGCTTTCTTT
TRBJ2-1	.	.	TRBV24-1	CATSDSPQGGIQFF	TGTGCCACCAGTGATTCCCCCCAGGGCGGGATCCAGTTCTTC
TRBJ2-2	.	.	TRBV9	CASSVIENTGELFF	TGTGCCAGCAGCGTAATAGAGAACACCGGGGAGCTGTTTTTT
TRBJ2-5	.	once	TRBV6-5	CASIELLGETQYF	TGTGCCAGCATCGAACTTCTAGGAGAGACCCAGTACTTC
TRBJ2-1	.	.	TRBV7-9	CASSLEGARWDNEQFF	TGTGCCAGCAGCTTAGAAGGCGCCCGGTGGGACAATGAGCAGTTCTTC
TRBJ2-7	TRBD2	medium-sized	TRBV19	CASRSGGSAYEQYF	TGTGCCAGTAGATCGGGAGGGTCGGCCTACGAGCAGTACTTC
TRBJ2-4	.	.	TRBV11-2	CASSPAVGNIQYF	TGTGCCAGCAGCCCAGCTGTGGGAAACATTCAGTACTTC
TRBJ2-1	TRBD1	.	TRBV27	CASSFKTGGLYNEQFF	TGTGCCAGCAGTTTTAAGACAGGGGGGCTATACAATGAGCAGTTCTTC
TRBJ2-1	.	.	TRBV2	CASSTIANEQFF	TGTGCCAGCAGTACCATTGCCAATGAGCAGTTCTTC
TRBJ2-1	.	.	TRBV13	CASSFYESLSYNEQFF	TGTGCCAGCAGCTTTTACGAGAGTCTCTCCTACAATGAGCAGTTCTTC
TRBJ1-2	TRBD1	once	TRBV27	CASSLVGTDYGYTF	TGTGCCAGCAGTTTGGTCGGGACAGACTATGGCTACACCTTC
TRBJ2-5	.	.	TRBV5-1	CASSLDFGLEETQYF	TGCGCCAGCAGCTTAGATTTCGGTCTGGAGGAGACCCAGTACTTC
TRBJ1-1	.	.	TRBV28	CASSSPFPGLTEAFF	TGTGCCAGCAGTTCCCCCTTCCCGGGCCTCACTGAAGCTTTCTTT
TRBJ1-4	.	.	TRBV6-5	CASSHDGLKLFF	TGTGCCAGCAGCCACGACGGACTAAAACTGTTTTTT
TRBJ1-4	.	.	TRBV10-2	CASKGRAEKLFF	TGCGCCAGCAAGGGGAGGGCTGAAAAACTGTTTTTT
TRBJ2-7	TRBD2	.	TRBV5-1	CASSPGGRERYEQYF	TGCGCCAGCAGCCCCGGAGGGCGGGAGAGATACGAGCAGTACTTC
TRBJ2-4	TRBD2	.	TRBV9	CASSVGREENIQYF	TGTGCCAGCAGCGTCGGGCGGGAGGAAAACATTCAGTACTTC
TRBJ2-2	TRBD2	few	TRBV9	CASSVALAGGAGELFF	TGTGCCAGCAGCGTAGCTTTGGCGGGGGGAGCCGGGGAGCTGTTTTTT
TRBJ2-1	.	.	TRBV19	CASSILETYNEQFF	TGTGCCAGTAGTATATTGGAGACTTACAATGAGCAGTTCTTC
TRBJ2-7	TRBD2	.	TRBV5-4	CASSLGGRANEQYF	TGTGCCAGCAGCTTGGGAGGGAGGGCCAACGAGCAGTACTTC
TRBJ2-2	.	.	TRBV29-1	CSVEGWEVGTGELFF	TGCAGCGTTGAGGGGTGGGAGGTCGGAACCGGGGAGCTGTTTTTT
TRBJ1-2	.	.	TRBV5-5	CASIAGSNYGYTF	TGTGCCAGCATTGCGGGGTCCAACTATGGCTACACCTTC
TRBJ2-1	TRBD2	.	TRBV14	CASSLGLAGGGFYNEQFF	TGTGCCAGCAGCCTGGGACTAGCGGGAGGCGGGTTCTACAATGAGCAGTTCTTC
TRBJ1-1	.	.	TRBV28	CASRRIGTEAFF	TGTGCCAGCAGGCGAATTGGCACTGAAGCTTTCTTT
TRBJ1-5	.	few	TRBV27	CASSLFGGQPQHF	TGTGCCAGCAGTTTATTCGGAGGACAGCCCCAGCATTTT
TRBJ2-3	.	.	TRBV7-8	CASSFGDTQYF	TGTGCCAGCAGCTTTGGGGATACGCAGTATTTT
TRBJ1-3	.	.	TRBV5-1	CASSSRENGNTIYF	TGCGCCAGCAGCTCTCGAGAGAATGGAAACACCATATATTTT
TRBJ2-4	TRBD1	.	TRBV10-1	CASSDGEAGGQNIQYF	TGCGCCAGCAGTGACGGTGAGGCAGGGGGCCAAAACATTCAGTACTTC
TRBJ2-5	.	.	TRBV29-1	CSVAKQETQYF	TGCAGCGTTGCTAAACAAGAGACCCAGTACTTC